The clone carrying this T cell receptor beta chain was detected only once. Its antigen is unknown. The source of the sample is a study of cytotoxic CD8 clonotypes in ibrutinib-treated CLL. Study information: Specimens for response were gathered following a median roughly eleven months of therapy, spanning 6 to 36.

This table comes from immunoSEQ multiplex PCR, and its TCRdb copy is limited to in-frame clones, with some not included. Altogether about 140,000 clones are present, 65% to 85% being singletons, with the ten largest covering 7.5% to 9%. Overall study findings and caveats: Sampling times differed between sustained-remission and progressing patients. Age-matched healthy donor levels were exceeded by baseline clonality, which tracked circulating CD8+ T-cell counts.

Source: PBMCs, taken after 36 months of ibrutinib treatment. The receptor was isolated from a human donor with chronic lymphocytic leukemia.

CDR3 in amino acids: CASSLSEGQGAEKLFF. The CDR3 DNA reads TGTGCCAGCAGCTTATCAGAAGGACAGGGGGCTGAAAAACTGTTTTTT. The chain has TRBV7-9 and TRBJ1-4; 11 bases align to TRBD1. V shed 2 bases, J shed 7 bases, and the junction held 6 bases outside the gene matches. This CDR3 spans 16 amino acids. Germline V lookup: CDR1 SEHNR, CDR2 FQNEAQ (reference sequence).